The rows below give T cell receptor beta chains drawn from one sample of a study of human T cells and chemical hapten exposure. A single record per CDR3 protein comes from TCRdb applying MiXCR to the RACE reads. The table shows 300,000 to 350,000 distinct CDR3 sequences, with around 6.9% occurring only once. Material: whole blood, obtained in connection with sensitization to the hapten diphenylcyclopropenone (DPC). The receptors were gathered from a woman aged 18-35 years with alopecia areata. Some clones in this sample may be carry-over from other donors' samples. Both conserved end residues are part of each CDR3. The order of the fields is V gene, J gene, D gene, clone size, CDR3 protein, CDR3 DNA. A D gene is named only where the DNA matches it firmly. Size tells how often a clone was seen (once, few, many) or the class of an expanded clone, and some rows leave it out.

TRBV19,TRBJ2-1,.,.,CASSIVQERYNEQFF,TGTGCCAGTAGTATAGTCCAGGAACGCTACAATGAGCAGTTCTTC
TRBV4-3,TRBJ2-3,TRBD2,.,CASRLHSGGGPDTQYF,TGCGCCAGCAGACTTCATAGCGGGGGAGGGCCAGATACGCAGTATTTT
TRBV10-3,TRBJ2-3,TRBD2,few,CAIKSTSGISTDTQYF,TGTGCCATCAAATCGACTAGCGGAATTAGCACAGATACGCAGTATTTT
TRBV10-3,TRBJ1-2,.,few,CAISDFGTNYGYTF,TGTGCCATCAGTGATTTCGGGACGAACTATGGCTACACCTTC
TRBV6-2/TRBV6-3,TRBJ2-2,.,many,CASFGVNTGELFF,TGTGCCAGCTTCGGCGTTAACACCGGGGAGCTGTTTTTT
TRBV6-1,TRBJ2-2,TRBD1,few,CASTRQGFANTGELFF,TGTGCCAGCACTCGACAGGGTTTCGCGAACACCGGGGAGCTGTTTTTT
TRBV4-2,TRBJ2-3,TRBD2,.,CASSQDRGGLGSTQYF,TGTGCCAGCAGCCAAGACCGGGGGGGCCTGGGAAGTACGCAGTATTTT
TRBV2,TRBJ2-3,.,.,CASSSESPSTDTQYF,TGTGCCAGCAGTTCAGAAAGTCCTAGCACAGATACGCAGTATTTT
TRBV6-2/TRBV6-3,TRBJ1-2,.,.,CASTRTGSSGYTF,TGTGCCAGCACTCGAACAGGGTCGTCTGGCTACACCTTC
TRBV12-3/TRBV12-4,TRBJ1-4,.,many,CASSSAGQWDEKLFF,TGTGCCAGCAGTTCAGCGGGACAATGGGATGAAAAACTGTTTTTT
TRBV18,TRBJ2-3,TRBD2,many,CASSPPSGGADTQYF,TGTGCCAGCTCACCACCTAGCGGGGGGGCCGATACGCAGTATTTT
TRBV7-9,TRBJ2-3,.,many,CASSPLPWADRTDTQYF,TGTGCCAGCAGCCCCCTCCCCTGGGCGGACCGCACAGATACGCAGTATTTT
TRBV5-5,TRBJ2-1,.,.,CASTLARNSYNEQFF,TGTGCCAGCACCCTTGCGAGGAACTCCTACAATGAGCAGTTCTTC
TRBV6-5,TRBJ1-2,.,.,CASRAANYGYTF,TGTGCCAGCAGGGCAGCTAACTATGGCTACACCTTC
TRBV5-6,TRBJ1-5,.,.,CASSSGQNQPQHF,TGTGCCAGCAGCTCCGGACAGAATCAGCCCCAGCATTTT
TRBV3-1,TRBJ1-2,.,.,CASSQGSGYYGYTF,TGTGCCAGCAGCCAAGGTTCAGGCTACTATGGCTACACCTTC
TRBV28,TRBJ1-2,TRBD1,many,CASRTGGVNGYTF,TGTGCCAGCAGGACAGGGGGGGTTAACGGCTACACCTTC
TRBV29-1,TRBJ1-1,TRBD1,.,CSARTGIAEAFF,TGCAGCGCTCGGACAGGGATAGCTGAAGCTTTCTTT
TRBV4-3,TRBJ2-2,TRBD1,few,CASSQARTGGTGELFF,TGCGCCAGCAGCCAAGCTCGGACAGGAGGCACCGGGGAGCTGTTTTTT
TRBV5-1,TRBJ2-3,.,many,CASSQPTDTQYF,TGCGCCAGCAGCCAACCCACAGATACGCAGTATTTT
TRBV20-1,TRBJ1-3,TRBD1,.,CSAPFNGGQPGNTIYF,TGCAGTGCTCCCTTCAACGGGGGACAGCCTGGAAACACCATATATTTT
TRBV14,TRBJ2-3,TRBD2,many,CASSDGLASTDTQYF,TGTGCCAGCAGCGATGGACTAGCGAGCACAGATACGCAGTATTTT
TRBV2,TRBJ2-5,.,few,CASQSGLQETQYF,TGTGCCAGTCAATCGGGACTCCAAGAGACCCAGTACTTC
TRBV3-1,TRBJ2-3,.,many,CASRPDSDTQYF,TGTGCCAGCAGGCCAGATTCTGATACGCAGTATTTT
TRBV14,TRBJ1-3,.,.,CASSQDPPYQYSGNTIYF,TGTGCCAGCAGCCAAGATCCGCCCTACCAGTACTCTGGAAACACCATATATTTT
TRBV4-1,TRBJ1-2,.,few,CASSQDKVYGYTF,TGCGCCAGCAGCCAAGATAAGGTCTATGGCTACACCTTC
TRBV10-3,TRBJ2-1,TRBD2,.,CAIGASGALSYNEQFF,TGTGCCATCGGGGCTAGCGGGGCCCTATCCTACAATGAGCAGTTCTTC
TRBV12-5,TRBJ2-1,TRBD2,many,CASAYGGAGYNEQFF,TGTGCTAGTGCCTACGGGGGGGCCGGGTACAATGAGCAGTTCTTC
TRBV6-4,TRBJ2-2,.,many,CASSDGENTGELFF,TGTGCCAGCAGTGACGGGGAGAACACCGGGGAGCTGTTTTTT
TRBV4-2,TRBJ1-6,.,few,CASSQEGPASGSPLHF,TGTGCCAGCAGCCAAGAAGGTCCCGCTAGCGGTTCACCCCTCCACTTT
TRBV7-9,TRBJ2-3,.,few,CASSLVGASSVSADTQYF,TGTGCCAGCAGCTTAGTGGGGGCCTCCTCGGTAAGCGCAGATACGCAGTATTTT
TRBV11-2,TRBJ2-3,.,.,CASSFDRTDTQYF,TGTGCCAGCAGCTTTGATCGCACAGATACGCAGTATTTT
TRBV7-9,TRBJ2-5,TRBD1,few,CASSYGQGETQYF,TGTGCCAGCAGCTATGGACAGGGAGAGACCCAGTACTTC
TRBV12-3/TRBV12-4,TRBJ1-4,.,many,CASSRTATNEKLFF,TGTGCCAGCAGTCGGACAGCCACAAATGAAAAACTGTTTTTT
TRBV4-3,TRBJ1-1,.,.,CASSGEVLNTEAFF,TGCGCCAGCAGTGGCGAGGTTCTGAACACTGAAGCTTTCTTT
TRBV5-1,TRBJ2-3,.,.,CASSLAKYSETDTQYF,TGCGCCAGCAGCTTGGCTAAGTACAGTGAGACAGATACGCAGTATTTT
TRBV27,TRBJ1-6,.,few,CASSLQSGSPLHF,TGTGCCAGCAGTCTCCAATCCGGATCACCCCTCCACTTT
TRBV5-1,TRBJ2-7,TRBD1,many,CASSGQGYEQYF,TGCGCCAGCAGCGGACAGGGCTACGAGCAGTACTTC